This TCR beta chain was identified in a study of blood T cell repertoires in COVID-19. Study context: Samples of COVID-19 (acute and convalescent) were obtained from the United States, Italy and Spain.

The CDR3 contains 13 residues. V was pared by 6 bases and J by 0 bases, with 5 bases between. The germline V gene encodes CDR1 MDHEN and CDR2 SYDVKM. Methods used by the authors: Reference gene primers were amplified, and this amplification served to estimate nucleated cell counts. Repertoires were generated with immunoSEQ multiplex PCR, while TCRdb's copy carries only in-frame clones and drops some. V and J calls plus clone size are reproduced from that table; the DNA served to infer D and trimming. The data contain fewer than 95,000 clones, 87% of them singletons. The sequenced sample was peripheral blood. The clonotype comes from a male donor with acute or convalescent COVID-19. The V gene is TRBV28, the J gene TRBJ1-4; D is unresolved. CDR3 sequence reads: CASRAATNEKLFF. The DNA for the CDR3 is TGTGCCAGCAGGGCTGCAACTAATGAAAAACTGTTTTTT.